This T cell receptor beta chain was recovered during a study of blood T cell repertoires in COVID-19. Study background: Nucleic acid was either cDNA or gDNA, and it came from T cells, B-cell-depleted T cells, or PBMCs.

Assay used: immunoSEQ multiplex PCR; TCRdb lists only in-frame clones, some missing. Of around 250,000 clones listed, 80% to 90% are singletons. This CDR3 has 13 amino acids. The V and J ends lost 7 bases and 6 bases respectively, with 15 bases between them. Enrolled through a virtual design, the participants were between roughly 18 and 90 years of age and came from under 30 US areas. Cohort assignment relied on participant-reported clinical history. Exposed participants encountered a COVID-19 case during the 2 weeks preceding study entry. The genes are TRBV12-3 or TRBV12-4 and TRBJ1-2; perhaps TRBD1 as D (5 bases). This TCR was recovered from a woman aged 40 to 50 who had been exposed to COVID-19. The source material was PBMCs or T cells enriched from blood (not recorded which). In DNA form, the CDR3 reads TGTGCCAGCACCGCGGGGGGAGTAAATGGCTACACCTTC. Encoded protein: CASTAGGVNGYTF.